The source of this T cell receptor (beta chain) is a study of CD8+ T cells in alopecia areata. Study details: Treated patients were given oral tofacitinib, which was dosed at 5 to 10 mg twice daily. Study results and limitations: Scalp specimens additionally yield sequences from normal skin's resident alphabeta T cells.

cDNA serving as the sequencing template came from extracted, reverse transcribed RNA. The protocol was immunoSEQ multiplex PCR, while the TCRdb copy is restricted to in-frame clones and leaves out a portion. This table has around 140,000 clones, more than 40% appearing once. The V end was cut by 3 bases, the J end by 5 bases, with 14 bases between. Per the germline V gene, CDR1 is SGHRS and CDR2 is YFSETQ. The CDR3 contains 14 residues. As for this clone: Its antigen is as yet unknown.

This receptor was obtained from a human donor with alopecia areata. The rearrangement joins TRBV5-1 to TRBJ2-5; TRBD1 might be the D (5 bases). The specimen sequenced was CD4+ T cells sorted from blood. CDR3 sequence (DNA): TGCGCCAGCAGCTCTGGGGCAGGGAAGGAGACCCAGTACTTC. It is translated as CASSSGAGKETQYF.